This TCR beta chain derives from a study of T cells in Graves' hyperthyroidism and ophthalmopathy. This clonotype was observed a handful of times. The CDR3 totals 14 residues. The germline V gene has CDR1 DFQATT and CDR2 SNEGSKA (reference sequence). Trimming took off 3 bases at V and 3 bases at J, with 14 bases between the two ends. RNA transcripts were the template for amplifying TCR beta CDR3 regions. HTBI primers drove first-round RT-PCR of the TCR CDR3. MiXCR was run by TCRdb on the multiplex PCR reads, yielding one entry per CDR3 protein. The data contain hundreds of thousands of distinct CDR3 sequences, 14% of them seen just once; the ten biggest clones take up under 30%. Across 18 months, stable Graves' hyperthyroidism was marked by no progression to ophthalmopathy. Exclusion of a patient resulted from uncontrolled infection, other autoimmune disease, pregnancy or lactation. A roughly 9.1 ml volume of fresh peripheral blood provided the PBMCs.

The rearrangement uses TRBV20-1 and TRBJ2-5, with D uncertain. What was sequenced was blood. The receptor comes from a woman aged 30 to 39 with Graves' hyperthyroidism. DNA of the CDR3: TGCAGTGCTAGGGCCGGGTCAGAGAAAGAGACCCAGTACTTC. Amino acid sequence: CSARAGSEKETQYF.